This T cell receptor (beta chain) appears in the sequencing data of a study of CD8 T cells in ankylosing spondylitis. In its sample, this clonotype was seen many times. Its target is unknown. Study-level findings and limits: Blood of patients with ankylosing spondylitis appeared to be characterized by a TCR beta motif of about eight highly homologous variants. Both synovial fluid and blood in reactive arthritis had previously been reported to carry some motif variants. CD8+ cells made up the disease-linked clones, which were relatively rare in peripheral blood.

Preparation of TCR beta libraries was done by quantitative 5'-RACE with molecular barcodes. MiXCR, run by TCRdb on the 5' RACE reads, gives a single entry per CDR3 protein. The data show roughly 130,000 distinct CDR3 sequences, more than 6.5% seen once. The CDR3 totals 14 residues. The germline V gene has CDR1 SGHRS and CDR2 YFSETQ. J was trimmed by 4 bases and V by 3 bases; bases with no gene match: 4. The sequencing input was blood, either unsorted or a sorted T cell fraction (not recorded which). The receptor was derived from a male donor with ankylosing spondylitis or in good health (not recorded which). The rearrangement uses TRBV5-1 and TRBJ2-1; 7 bases align to TRBD1. The CDR3 region is CASSSGQDYNEQFF. DNA for the CDR3: TGCGCCAGCAGCTCTGGACAGGATTACAATGAGCAGTTCTTC. The whole variable domain, remainder taken from reference TRBV5-1 and TRBJ2-1, is KAGVTQTPRYLIKTRGQQVTLSCSPISGHRSVSWYQQTPGQGLQFLFEYFSETQRNKGNFPGRFSGRQFSNSRSEMNVSTLELGDSALYLCASSSGQDYNEQFFGPGTRLTVL.